This paragraph reports one TCR beta chain. The antigen remains undetermined. The same CDR3 is also encoded by other DNA sequences in this sample. Stated time point: baseline, week 1 (first vaccination visit). Stated treatment: pre-vaccination baseline after standard-of-care therapy. These data come from a study of a mutant IDH1 vaccine in newly diagnosed glioma. Study results and caveats: Changes in top peripheral clonotypes did not appear linked to pseudoprogression.

The CDR3 is 13 residues long. V gave up 2 bases and J gave up 4 bases, with 8 bases separating them. The V gene's germline CDR1 is MNHEY and CDR2 SVGAGI. Assay: immunoSEQ multiplex PCR; the TCRdb copy retains only in-frame clones and omits some. The sample holds 50,000 to 65,000 clones, more than 60% seen once. The clonotype originates from a woman aged 40-49 years with glioma. Sequencing was performed on PBMCs, taken from a glioma patient treated with radiotherapy, temozolomide or both. The J gene is TRBJ1-1, the V gene TRBV6-5, with D possibly TRBD1 on 5 matching bases. The CDR3: CASSYGGGTEAFF. Written as DNA, the CDR3 is TGTGCCAGCAGTTACGGGGGAGGCACTGAAGCTTTCTTT.